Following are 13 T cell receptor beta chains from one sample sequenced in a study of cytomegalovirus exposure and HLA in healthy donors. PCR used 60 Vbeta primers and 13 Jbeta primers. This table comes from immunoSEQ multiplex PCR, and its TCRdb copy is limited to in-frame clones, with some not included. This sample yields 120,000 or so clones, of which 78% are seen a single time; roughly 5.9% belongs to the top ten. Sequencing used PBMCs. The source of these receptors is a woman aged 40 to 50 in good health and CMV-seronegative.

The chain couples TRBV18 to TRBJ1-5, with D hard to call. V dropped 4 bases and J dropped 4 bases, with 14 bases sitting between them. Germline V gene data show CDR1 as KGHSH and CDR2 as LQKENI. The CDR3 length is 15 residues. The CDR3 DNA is TGTGCCAGCTCACTACAACCGGGAGTGAATCAGCCCCAGCATTTT. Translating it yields CASSLQPGVNQPQHF.

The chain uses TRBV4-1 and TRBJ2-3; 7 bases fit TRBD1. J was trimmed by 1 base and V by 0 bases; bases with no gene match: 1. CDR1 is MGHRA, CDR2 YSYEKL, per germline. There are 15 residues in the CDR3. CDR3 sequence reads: CASSQDDRGTDTQYF. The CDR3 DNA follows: TGCGCCAGCAGCCAAGATGACAGGGGCACAGATACGCAGTATTTT.

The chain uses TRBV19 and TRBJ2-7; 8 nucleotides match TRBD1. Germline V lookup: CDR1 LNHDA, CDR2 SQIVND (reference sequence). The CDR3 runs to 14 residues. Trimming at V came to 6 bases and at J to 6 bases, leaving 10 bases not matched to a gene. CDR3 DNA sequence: TGTGCCAGTAGCCTTCAGGGGGCCTCCGGCGAGCAGTACTTC. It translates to CASSLQGASGEQYF.

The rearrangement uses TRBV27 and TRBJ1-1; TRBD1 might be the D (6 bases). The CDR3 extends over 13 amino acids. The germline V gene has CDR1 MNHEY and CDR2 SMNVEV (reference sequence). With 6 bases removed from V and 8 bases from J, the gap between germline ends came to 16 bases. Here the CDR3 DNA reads TGTGCCAGCAGCCGCTCCAGGACAGAGGAAGCTTTCTTT. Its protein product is CASSRSRTEEAFF.

In DNA, the CDR3 is TGTGCCAGCAGCTGGGGGGGACGGAGCCTCACAGATACGCAGTATTTT. The encoded protein is CASSWGGRSLTDTQYF. V is TRBV5-4 and J is TRBJ2-3; the match to TRBD2 covers 7 bases. The CDR3 covers 16 residues. Trimming removed 3 bases from V and 2 bases from J; junction bases left unmatched: 9. Per the germline V gene, CDR1 is SGHNT and CDR2 is YYREEE (reference sequence).

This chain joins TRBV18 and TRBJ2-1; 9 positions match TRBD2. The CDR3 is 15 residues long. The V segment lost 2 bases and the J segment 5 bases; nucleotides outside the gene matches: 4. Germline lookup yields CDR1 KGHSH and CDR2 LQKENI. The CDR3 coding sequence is TGTGCCAGCTCACCAAGCCTAGCGGGAAACAATGAGCAGTTCTTC. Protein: CASSPSLAGNNEQFF.

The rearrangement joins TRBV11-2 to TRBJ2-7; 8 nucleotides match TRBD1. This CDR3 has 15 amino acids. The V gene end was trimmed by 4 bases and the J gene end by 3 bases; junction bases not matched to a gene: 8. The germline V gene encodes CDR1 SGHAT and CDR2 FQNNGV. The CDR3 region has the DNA TGTGCCAGCAGCTACGGACAGGGTGGGATCTACGAGCAGTACTTC. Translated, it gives CASSYGQGGIYEQYF.

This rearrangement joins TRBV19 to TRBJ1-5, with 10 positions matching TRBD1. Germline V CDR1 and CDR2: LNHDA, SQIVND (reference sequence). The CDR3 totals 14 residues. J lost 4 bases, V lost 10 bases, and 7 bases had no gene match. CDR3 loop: CANQGQGRNQPQHF. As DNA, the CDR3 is TGTGCCAACCAGGGACAGGGGCGAAATCAGCCCCAGCATTTT. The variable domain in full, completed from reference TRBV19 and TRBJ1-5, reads DGGITQSPKYLFRKEGQNVTLSCEQNLNHDAMYWYRQDPGQGLRLIYYSQIVNDFQKGDIAEGYSVSREKKESFPLTVTSAQKNPTAFYLCANQGQGRNQPQHFGDGTRLSIL.

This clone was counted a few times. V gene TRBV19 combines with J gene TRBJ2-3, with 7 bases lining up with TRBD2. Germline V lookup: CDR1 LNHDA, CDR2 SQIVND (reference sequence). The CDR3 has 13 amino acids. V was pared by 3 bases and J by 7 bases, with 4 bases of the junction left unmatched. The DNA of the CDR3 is TGTGCCAGTAGTATTACCGGGACTAATACGCAGTATTTT. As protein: CASSITGTNTQYF.

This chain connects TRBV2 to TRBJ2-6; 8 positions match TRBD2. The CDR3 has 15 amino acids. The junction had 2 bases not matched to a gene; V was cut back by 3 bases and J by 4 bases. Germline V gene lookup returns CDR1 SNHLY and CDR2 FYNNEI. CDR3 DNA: TGTGCCAGCAGTGAGCGGGGGGCAGGGGCCAACGTCCTGACTTTC. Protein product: CASSERGAGANVLTF.

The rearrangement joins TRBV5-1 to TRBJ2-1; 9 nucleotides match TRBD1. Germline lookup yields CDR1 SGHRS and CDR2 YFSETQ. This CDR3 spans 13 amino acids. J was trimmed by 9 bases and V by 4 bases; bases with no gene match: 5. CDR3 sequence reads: CASSPDRGREQFF. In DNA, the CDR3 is TGCGCCAGCAGCCCGGACAGGGGTCGTGAGCAGTTCTTC.

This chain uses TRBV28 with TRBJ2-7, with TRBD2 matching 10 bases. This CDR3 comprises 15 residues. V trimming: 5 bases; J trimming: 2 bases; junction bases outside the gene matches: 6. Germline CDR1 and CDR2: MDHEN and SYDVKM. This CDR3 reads CASSKFLAGAYEQYF. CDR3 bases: TGTGCCAGCAGTAAGTTCCTAGCGGGAGCCTACGAGCAGTACTTC.

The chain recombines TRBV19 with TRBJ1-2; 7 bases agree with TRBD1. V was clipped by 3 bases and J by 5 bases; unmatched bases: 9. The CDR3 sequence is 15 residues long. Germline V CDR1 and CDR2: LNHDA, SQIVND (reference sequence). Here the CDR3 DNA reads TGTGCCAGTAGTATGAAGGGGGCCCCCCGATATGGCTACACCTTC. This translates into CASSMKGAPRYGYTF. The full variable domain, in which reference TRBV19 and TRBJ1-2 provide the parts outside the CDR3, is DGGITQSPKYLFRKEGQNVTLSCEQNLNHDAMYWYRQDPGQGLRLIYYSQIVNDFQKGDIAEGYSVSREKKESFPLTVTSAQKNPTAFYLCASSMKGAPRYGYTFGSGTRLTVV.